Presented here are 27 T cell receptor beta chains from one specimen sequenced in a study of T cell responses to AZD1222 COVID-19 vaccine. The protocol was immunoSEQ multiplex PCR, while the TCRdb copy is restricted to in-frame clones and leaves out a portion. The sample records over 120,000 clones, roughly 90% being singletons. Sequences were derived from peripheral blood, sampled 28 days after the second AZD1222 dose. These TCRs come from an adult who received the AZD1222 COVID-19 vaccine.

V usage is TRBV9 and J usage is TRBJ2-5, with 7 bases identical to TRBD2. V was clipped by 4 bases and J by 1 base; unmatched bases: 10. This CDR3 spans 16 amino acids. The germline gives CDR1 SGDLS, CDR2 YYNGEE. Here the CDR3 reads CASSLSFGGVQETQYF. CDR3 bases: TGTGCCAGCAGCCTCTCCTTTGGGGGGGTCCAAGAGACCCAGTACTTC.

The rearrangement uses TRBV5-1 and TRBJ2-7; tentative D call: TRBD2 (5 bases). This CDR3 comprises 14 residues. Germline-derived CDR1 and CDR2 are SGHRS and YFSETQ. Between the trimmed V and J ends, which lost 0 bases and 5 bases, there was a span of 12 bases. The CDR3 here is CASSLGGPFNEQYF. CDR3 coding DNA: TGCGCCAGCAGCTTGGGAGGGCCATTCAACGAGCAGTACTTC.

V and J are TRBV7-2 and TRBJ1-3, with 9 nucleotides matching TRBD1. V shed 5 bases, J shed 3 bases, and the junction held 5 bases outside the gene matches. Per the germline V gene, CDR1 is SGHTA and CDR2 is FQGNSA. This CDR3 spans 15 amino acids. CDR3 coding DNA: TGTGCCAGCAGCGTAACAGGGGGCTATGGAAACACCATATATTTT. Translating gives CASSVTGGYGNTIYF.

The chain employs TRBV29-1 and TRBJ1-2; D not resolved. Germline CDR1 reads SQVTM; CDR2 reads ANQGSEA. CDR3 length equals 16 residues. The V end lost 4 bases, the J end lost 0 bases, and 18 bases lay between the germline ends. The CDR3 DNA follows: TGCAGCGTTGCCGTCCTCCTAAGGGAAGCTAACTATGGCTACACCTTC. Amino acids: CSVAVLLREANYGYTF.

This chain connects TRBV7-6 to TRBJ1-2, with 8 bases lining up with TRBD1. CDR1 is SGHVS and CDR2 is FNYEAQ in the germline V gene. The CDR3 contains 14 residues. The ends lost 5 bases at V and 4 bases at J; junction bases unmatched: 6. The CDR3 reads CASSPAGGGYGYTF. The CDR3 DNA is TGTGCCAGCAGCCCAGCAGGGGGCGGCTATGGCTACACCTTC.

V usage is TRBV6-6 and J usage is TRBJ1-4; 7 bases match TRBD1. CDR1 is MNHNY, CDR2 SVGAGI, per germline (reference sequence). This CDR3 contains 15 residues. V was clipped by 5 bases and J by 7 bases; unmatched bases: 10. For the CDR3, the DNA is TGTGCCAGCAGTCCACGACAGGGACTGGCTGAAAAACTGTTTTTT. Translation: CASSPRQGLAEKLFF.

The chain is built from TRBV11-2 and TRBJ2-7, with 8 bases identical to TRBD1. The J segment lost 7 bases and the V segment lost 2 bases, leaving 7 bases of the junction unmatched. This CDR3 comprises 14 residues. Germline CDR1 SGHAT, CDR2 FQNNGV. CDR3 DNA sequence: TGTGCCAGCAGCTTATATCAGGGGGCGAAGGAGCAGTACTTC. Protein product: CASSLYQGAKEQYF.

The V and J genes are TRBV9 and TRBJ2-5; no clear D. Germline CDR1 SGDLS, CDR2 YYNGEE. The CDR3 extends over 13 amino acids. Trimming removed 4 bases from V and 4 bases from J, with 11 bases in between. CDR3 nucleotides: TGTGCCAGCAGCCCCCGATATGGAGAGACCCAGTACTTC. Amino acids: CASSPRYGETQYF.

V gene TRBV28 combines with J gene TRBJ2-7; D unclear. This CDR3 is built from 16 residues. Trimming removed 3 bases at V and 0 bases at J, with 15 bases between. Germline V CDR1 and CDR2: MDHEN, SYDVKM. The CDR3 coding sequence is TGTGCCAGCAGTTTTGGAATAGGTGTGTTCTCCTACGAGCAGTACTTC. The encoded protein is CASSFGIGVFSYEQYF.

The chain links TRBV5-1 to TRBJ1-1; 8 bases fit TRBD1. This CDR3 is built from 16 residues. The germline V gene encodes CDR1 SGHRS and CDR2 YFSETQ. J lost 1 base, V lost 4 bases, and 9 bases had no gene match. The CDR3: CASSGNRGYPNTEAFF. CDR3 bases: TGCGCCAGCAGCGGGAACAGGGGGTACCCGAACACTGAAGCTTTCTTT. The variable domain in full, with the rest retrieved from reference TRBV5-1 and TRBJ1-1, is KAGVTQTPRYLIKTRGQQVTLSCSPISGHRSVSWYQQTPGQGLQFLFEYFSETQRNKGNFPGRFSGRQFSNSRSEMNVSTLELGDSALYLCASSGNRGYPNTEAFFGQGTRLTVV.

CDR3 region: CASSVSGREETQYF. The DNA of the CDR3 is TGTGCCAGCAGCGTTAGCGGAAGGGAAGAGACCCAGTACTTC. The chain uses TRBV9 and TRBJ2-5; weak D call: TRBD2 (6 bases). Deletions cut 2 bases from V and 3 bases from J, with 11 bases between. Germline values: CDR1 SGDLS, CDR2 YYNGEE. The CDR3 has 14 amino acids.

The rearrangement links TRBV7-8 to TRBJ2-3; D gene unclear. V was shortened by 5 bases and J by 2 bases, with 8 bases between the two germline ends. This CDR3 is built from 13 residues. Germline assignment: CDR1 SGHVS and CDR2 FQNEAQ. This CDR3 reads CASSRTITDTQYF. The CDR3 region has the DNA TGTGCCAGCAGCCGGACCATCACAGATACGCAGTATTTT.

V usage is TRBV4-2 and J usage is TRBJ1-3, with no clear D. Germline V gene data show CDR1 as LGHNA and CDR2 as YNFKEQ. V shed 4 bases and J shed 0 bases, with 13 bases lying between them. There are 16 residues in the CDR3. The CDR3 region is CASSPQLLDSGNTIYF. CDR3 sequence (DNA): TGTGCCAGCAGCCCACAGCTTTTAGACTCTGGAAACACCATATATTTT.

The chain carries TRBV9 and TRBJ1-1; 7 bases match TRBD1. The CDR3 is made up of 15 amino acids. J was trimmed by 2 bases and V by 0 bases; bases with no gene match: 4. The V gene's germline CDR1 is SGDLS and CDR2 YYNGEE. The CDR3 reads CASSVAGDRNTEAFF. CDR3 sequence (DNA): TGTGCCAGCAGCGTAGCAGGGGACAGAAACACTGAAGCTTTCTTT.

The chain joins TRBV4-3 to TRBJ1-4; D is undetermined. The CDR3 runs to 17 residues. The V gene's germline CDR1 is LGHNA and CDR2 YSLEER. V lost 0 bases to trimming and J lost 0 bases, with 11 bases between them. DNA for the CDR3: TGCGCCAGCAGCCAAGATCCGGCAGCTGCAACTAATGAAAAACTGTTTTTT. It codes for CASSQDPAAATNEKLFF.

The CDR3 bases are TGCGCCAGCAGCCTCGGACAGGGGAGAGCAACTAATGAAAAACTGTTTTTT. Amino acid sequence: CASSLGQGRATNEKLFF. J is TRBJ1-4 and V is TRBV5-1, with TRBD1 matching over 9 bases. Germline CDR1 and CDR2: SGHRS and YFSETQ. This CDR3 is built from 17 residues. With V trimmed by 4 bases and J by 0 bases, 7 bases remained unmatched.

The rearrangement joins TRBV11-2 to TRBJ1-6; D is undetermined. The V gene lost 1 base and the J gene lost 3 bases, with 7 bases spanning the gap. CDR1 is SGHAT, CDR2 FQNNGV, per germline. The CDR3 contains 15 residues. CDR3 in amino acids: CASSLADSYNSPLHF. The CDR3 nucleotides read TGTGCCAGCAGCTTAGCAGATAGCTATAATTCACCCCTCCACTTT.

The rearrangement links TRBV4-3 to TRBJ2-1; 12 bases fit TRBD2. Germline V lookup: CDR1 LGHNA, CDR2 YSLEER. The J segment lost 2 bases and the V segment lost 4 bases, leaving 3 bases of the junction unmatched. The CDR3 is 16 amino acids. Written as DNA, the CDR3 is TGCGCCAGCAGCCTGGGACTAGCGGGCGCCTACAATGAGCAGTTCTTC. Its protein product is CASSLGLAGAYNEQFF.

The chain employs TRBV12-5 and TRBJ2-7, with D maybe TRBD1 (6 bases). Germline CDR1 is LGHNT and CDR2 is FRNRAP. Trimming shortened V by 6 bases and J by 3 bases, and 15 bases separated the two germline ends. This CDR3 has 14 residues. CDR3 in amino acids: CASGAGIGGYEQYF. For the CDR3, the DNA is TGTGCTAGTGGCGCAGGCATAGGGGGCTACGAGCAGTACTTC. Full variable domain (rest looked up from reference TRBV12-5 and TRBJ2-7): DARVTQTPRHKVTEMGQEVTMRCQPILGHNTVFWYRQTMMQGLELLAYFRNRAPLDDSGMPKDRFSAEMPDATLATLKIQPSEPRDSAVYFCASGAGIGGYEQYFGPGTRLTVT.

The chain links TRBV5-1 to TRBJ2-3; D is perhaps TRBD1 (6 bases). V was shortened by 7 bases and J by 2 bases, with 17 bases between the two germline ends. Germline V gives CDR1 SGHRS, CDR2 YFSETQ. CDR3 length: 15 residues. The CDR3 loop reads CASSRSGAFTDTQYF. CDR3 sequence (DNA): TGCGCCAGCTCTAGATCAGGGGCCTTCACAGATACGCAGTATTTT.

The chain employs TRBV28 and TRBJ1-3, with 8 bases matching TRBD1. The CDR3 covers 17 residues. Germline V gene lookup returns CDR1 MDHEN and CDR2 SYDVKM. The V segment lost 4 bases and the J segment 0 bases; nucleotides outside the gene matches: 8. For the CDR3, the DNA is TGTGCCAGCAGTTCGGGGACAGGCACTATCTCTGGAAACACCATATATTTT. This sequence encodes CASSSGTGTISGNTIYF.

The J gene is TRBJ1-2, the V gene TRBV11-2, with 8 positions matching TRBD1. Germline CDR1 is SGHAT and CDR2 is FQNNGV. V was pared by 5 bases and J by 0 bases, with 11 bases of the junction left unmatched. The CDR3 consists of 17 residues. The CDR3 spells CASSHDRGRGSNYGYTF. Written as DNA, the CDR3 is TGTGCCAGCAGCCACGACAGGGGTCGGGGATCTAACTATGGCTACACCTTC. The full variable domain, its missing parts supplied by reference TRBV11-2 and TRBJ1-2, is EAGVAQSPRYKIIEKRQSVAFWCNPISGHATLYWYQQILGQGPKLLIQFQNNGVVDDSQLPKDRFSAERLKGVDSTLKIQPAKLEDSAVYLCASSHDRGRGSNYGYTFGSGTRLTVV.

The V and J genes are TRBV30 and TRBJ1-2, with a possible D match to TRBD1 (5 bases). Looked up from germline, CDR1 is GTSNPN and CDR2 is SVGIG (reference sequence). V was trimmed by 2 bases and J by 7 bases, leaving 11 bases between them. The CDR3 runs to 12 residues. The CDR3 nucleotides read TGTGCCTGGAGTCCCGGGGACGGTGGCTACACCTTC. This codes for CAWSPGDGGYTF. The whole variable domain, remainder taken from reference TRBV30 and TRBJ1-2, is SQTIHQWPATLVQPVGSPLSLECTVEGTSNPNLYWYRQAAGRGLQLLFYSVGIGQISSEVPQNLSASRPQDRQFILSSKKLLLSDSGFYLCAWSPGDGGYTFGSGTRLTVV.

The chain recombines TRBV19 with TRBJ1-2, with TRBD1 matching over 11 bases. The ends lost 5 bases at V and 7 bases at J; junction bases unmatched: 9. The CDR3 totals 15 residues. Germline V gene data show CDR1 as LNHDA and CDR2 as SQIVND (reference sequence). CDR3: CASSPGGQGAFGYTF. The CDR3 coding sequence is TGTGCCAGTAGTCCTGGCGGACAGGGGGCTTTTGGCTACACCTTC.

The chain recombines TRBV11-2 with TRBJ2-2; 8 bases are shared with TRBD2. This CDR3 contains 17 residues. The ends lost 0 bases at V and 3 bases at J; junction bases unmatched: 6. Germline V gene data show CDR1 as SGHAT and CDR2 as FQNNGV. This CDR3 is CASSLDGGRRYTGELFF. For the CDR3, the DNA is TGTGCCAGCAGCTTAGATGGCGGGAGGAGGTACACCGGGGAGCTGTTTTTT.

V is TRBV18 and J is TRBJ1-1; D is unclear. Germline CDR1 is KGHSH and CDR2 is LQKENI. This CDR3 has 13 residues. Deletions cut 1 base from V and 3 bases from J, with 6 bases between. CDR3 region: CASSPQGDTEAFF. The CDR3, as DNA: TGTGCCAGCTCACCACAGGGTGACACTGAAGCTTTCTTT.

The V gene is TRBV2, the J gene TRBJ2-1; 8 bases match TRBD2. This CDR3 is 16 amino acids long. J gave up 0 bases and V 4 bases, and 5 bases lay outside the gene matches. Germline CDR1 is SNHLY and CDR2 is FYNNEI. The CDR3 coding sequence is TGTGCCAGCAGTGGGCCCGGGACTAGCTCCTACAATGAGCAGTTCTTC. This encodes CASSGPGTSSYNEQFF.